This T cell receptor beta chain was profiled in a study of CD8 T cells in Susac syndrome (dated 2019 in TCRdb). A note on the overall study: Of the Susac syndrome patients who were sequenced, about 6 had clinically active disease and eight were in clinical remission. At blood withdrawal, Susac syndrome patients were therapy-naive, treated with corticosteroids (with IVIg additionally given to some), or treated with IVIg alone. Whether CD8+ T cell activation and differentiation in Susac syndrome was antigen driven was tested using repertoire sequencing.

About this clonotype itself: The clone's antigen remains unknown. The sample holds no much larger clone one base away, and base qualities are not on file.

Via the germline V gene, CDR1 is MDHEN and CDR2 SYDVKM. Trimming removed 5 bases from V and 2 bases from J, leaving 16 bases between the germline ends. The CDR3 runs 16 residues from the cysteine to the phenylalanine. The kept DNA is CDR3 alone, 48 bases in frame from the first base. Peripheral blood CD8+ and CD4+ T cells from healthy donors, Susac syndrome patients and multiple sclerosis patients were profiled by high-throughput TCR beta sequencing. Susac syndrome patients met recently defined diagnostic criteria for definite or probable disease. Bulk CD8+ and CD4+ T cells were purified by magnetic negative isolation, while CD8+ TEMRA cells were enriched using FACS. Blood was drawn into EDTA tubes, processed within 24 hours, and PBMCs were isolated by density gradient centrifugation. PBMCs intended for TCR sequencing were cryopreserved in liquid nitrogen and were subsequently thawed in a 37 degrees C water bath. A purity of at least 90% was achieved for sorted or isolated CD4+, CD8+ and CD8+ TEMRA cells.

Here is what the overall study found, with its caveats: The TCR sequencing and HLA analysis was acknowledged to have included a relatively small number of individuals. In the CD4+ T cell repertoire of Susac syndrome patients, clonal expansion was not detected.

RNA was extracted using the RNeasy kit, and roughly 0.5 to 1 microgram was reverse transcribed with random hexamers. The immunoSEQ multiplex PCR assay, which covers 54 Vbeta and 13 Jbeta segments, was used to amplify TCR beta CDR3 regions. Bias from PCR amplification was corrected by using a synthetic template baseline for primer optimization and for computational correction. The paper's processing steps were these. Reads were annotated to V, D and J genes according to IMGT and were analyzed with immunoSEQ Analyzer, with only productive sequences retained. Clonality was computed as one minus Shannon entropy normalized by log2 of the number of productive unique sequences. For each patient and control, public and private clones were evaluated among the 100 most prevalent clones. Susac-specific clones were defined as absent from healthy and MS cohorts, over a thousand published viral clones and other ImmuneACCESS disease sequences. Clones were called with MiXCR by TCRdb after fastp trimmed the public reads at Q25, and only in-frame beta chains were retained. Each CDR3 protein appears once, grouped with its most common genes and DNA. TCRdb's processing, not the authors', yielded these V and J calls. In all, the sample holds about 180,000 distinct CDR3 sequences, and roughly 94% of those were seen once. The ten largest clonotypes hold more than 0.08% of the sample.

The V and J segments used are TRBV28 and TRBJ1-5; tentative D gene TRBD1, with 6 bases matching. The sequence came from a human donor with Susac syndrome. The sample consisted of CD4+ T cells from PBMCs. The CDR3 region reads CASSGLRGVGNQPQHF. The bases are TGTGCCAGCAGTGGGTTGAGGGGGGTGGGCAATCAGCCCCAGCATTTT.